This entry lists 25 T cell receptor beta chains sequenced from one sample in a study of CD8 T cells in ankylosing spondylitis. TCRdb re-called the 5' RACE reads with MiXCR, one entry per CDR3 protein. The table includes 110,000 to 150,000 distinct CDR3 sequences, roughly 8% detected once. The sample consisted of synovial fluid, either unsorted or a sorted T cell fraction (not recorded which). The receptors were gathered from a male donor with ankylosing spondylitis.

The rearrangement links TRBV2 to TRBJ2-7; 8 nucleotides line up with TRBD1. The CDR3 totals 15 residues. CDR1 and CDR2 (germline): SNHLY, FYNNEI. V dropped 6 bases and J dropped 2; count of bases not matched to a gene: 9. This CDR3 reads CASSLLQGATYEQYF. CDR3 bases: TGTGCCAGCAGCCTCCTCCAGGGGGCTACCTACGAGCAGTACTTC.

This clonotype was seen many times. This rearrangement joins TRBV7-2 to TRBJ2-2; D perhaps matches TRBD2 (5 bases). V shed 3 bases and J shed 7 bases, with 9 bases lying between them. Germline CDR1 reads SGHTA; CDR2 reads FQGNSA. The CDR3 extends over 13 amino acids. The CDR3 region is CASSFHGDGELFF. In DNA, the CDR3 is TGTGCCAGCAGCTTTCACGGGGACGGGGAGCTGTTTTTT. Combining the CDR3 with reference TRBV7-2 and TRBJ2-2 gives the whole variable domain GAGVSQSPSNKVTEKGKDVELRCDPISGHTALYWYRQSLGQGLEFLIYFQGNSAPDKSGLPSDRFSAERTGGSVSTLTIQRTQQEDSAVYLCASSFHGDGELFFGEGSRLTVL.

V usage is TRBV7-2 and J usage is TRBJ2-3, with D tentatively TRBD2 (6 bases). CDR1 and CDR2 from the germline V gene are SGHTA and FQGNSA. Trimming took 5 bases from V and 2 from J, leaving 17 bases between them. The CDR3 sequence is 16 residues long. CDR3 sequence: CASSPRVAAYTDTQYF. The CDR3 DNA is TGTGCCAGCAGCCCCCGGGTAGCGGCCTACACAGATACGCAGTATTTT.

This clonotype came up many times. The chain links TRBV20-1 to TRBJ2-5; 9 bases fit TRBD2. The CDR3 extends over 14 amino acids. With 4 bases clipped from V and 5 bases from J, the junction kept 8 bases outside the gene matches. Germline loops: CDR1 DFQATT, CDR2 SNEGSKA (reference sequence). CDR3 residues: CSAMRLAGRETQYF. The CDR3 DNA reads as TGCAGTGCTATGAGGCTAGCGGGACGGGAGACCCAGTACTTC.

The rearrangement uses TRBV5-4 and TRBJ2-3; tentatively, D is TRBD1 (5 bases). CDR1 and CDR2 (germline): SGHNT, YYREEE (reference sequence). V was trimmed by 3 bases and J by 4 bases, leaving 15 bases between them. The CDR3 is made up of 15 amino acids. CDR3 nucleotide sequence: TGTGCCAGCAGCTCCACGGCAGGGCGACCAGATACGCAGTATTTT. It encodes CASSSTAGRPDTQYF.

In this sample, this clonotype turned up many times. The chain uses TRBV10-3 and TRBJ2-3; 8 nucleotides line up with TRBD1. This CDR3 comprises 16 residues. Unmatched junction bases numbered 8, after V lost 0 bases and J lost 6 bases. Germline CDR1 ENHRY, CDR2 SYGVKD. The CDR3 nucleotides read TGTGCCATCAGTGAGTCGATAGGGACAGGCGGGGATACGCAGTATTTT. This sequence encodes CAISESIGTGGDTQYF.

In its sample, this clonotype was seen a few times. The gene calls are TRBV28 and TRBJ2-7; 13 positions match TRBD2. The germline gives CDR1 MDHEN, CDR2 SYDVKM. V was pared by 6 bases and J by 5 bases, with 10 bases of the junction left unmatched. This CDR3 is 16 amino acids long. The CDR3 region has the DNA TGTGCCAGCAGACCAACTAGCGGGAGGGTTAGGGACGAGCAGTACTTC. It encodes CASRPTSGRVRDEQYF.

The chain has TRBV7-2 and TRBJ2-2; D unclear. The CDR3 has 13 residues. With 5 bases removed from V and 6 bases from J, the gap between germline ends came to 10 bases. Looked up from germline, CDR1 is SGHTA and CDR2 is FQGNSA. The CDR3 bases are TGTGCCAGCAGCCCACCCGCGGCCGGGGAGCTGTTTTTT. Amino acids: CASSPPAAGELFF. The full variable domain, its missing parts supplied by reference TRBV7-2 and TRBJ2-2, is GAGVSQSPSNKVTEKGKDVELRCDPISGHTALYWYRQSLGQGLEFLIYFQGNSAPDKSGLPSDRFSAERTGGSVSTLTIQRTQQEDSAVYLCASSPPAAGELFFGEGSRLTVL.

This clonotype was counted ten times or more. In nucleotides, the CDR3 is TGTGCCAGCAGCGCGTCCCCGGGACAATCCTACGAGCAGTACTTC. Its protein is CASSASPGQSYEQYF. The chain uses TRBV7-2 and TRBJ2-7; D is possibly TRBD1 (6 bases). The ends were cut back, 5 bases at V and 1 base at J, with 15 bases in the middle. The CDR3 has 15 residues. The germline V gene encodes CDR1 SGHTA and CDR2 FQGNSA. The full variable domain, in which reference TRBV7-2 and TRBJ2-7 provide the parts outside the CDR3, is GAGVSQSPSNKVTEKGKDVELRCDPISGHTALYWYRQSLGQGLEFLIYFQGNSAPDKSGLPSDRFSAERTGGSVSTLTIQRTQQEDSAVYLCASSASPGQSYEQYFGPGTRLTVT.

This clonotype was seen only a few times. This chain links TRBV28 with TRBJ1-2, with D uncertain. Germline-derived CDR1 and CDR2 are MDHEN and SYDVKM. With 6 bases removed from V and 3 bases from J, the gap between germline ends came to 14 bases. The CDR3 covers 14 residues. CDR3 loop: CASSRALGDYGYTF. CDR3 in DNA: TGTGCCAGCAGCCGGGCCCTGGGTGACTATGGCTACACCTTC.

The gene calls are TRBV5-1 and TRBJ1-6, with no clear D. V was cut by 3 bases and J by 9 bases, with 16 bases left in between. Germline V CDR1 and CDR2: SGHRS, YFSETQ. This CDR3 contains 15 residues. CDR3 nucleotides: TGCGCCAGCAGCTGGTCCCCCGGCGGTGGTTCACCCCTCCACTTT. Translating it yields CASSWSPGGGSPLHF. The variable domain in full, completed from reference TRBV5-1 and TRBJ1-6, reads KAGVTQTPRYLIKTRGQQVTLSCSPISGHRSVSWYQQTPGQGLQFLFEYFSETQRNKGNFPGRFSGRQFSNSRSEMNVSTLELGDSALYLCASSWSPGGGSPLHFGNGTRLTVT.

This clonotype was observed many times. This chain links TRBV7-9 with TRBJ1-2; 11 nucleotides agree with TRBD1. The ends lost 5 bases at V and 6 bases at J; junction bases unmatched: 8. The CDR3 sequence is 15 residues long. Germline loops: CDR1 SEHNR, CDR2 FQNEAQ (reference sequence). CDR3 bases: TGTGCCAGCAGCCCAGGGATGGACAGGGGGCATGGCTACACCTTC. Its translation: CASSPGMDRGHGYTF.

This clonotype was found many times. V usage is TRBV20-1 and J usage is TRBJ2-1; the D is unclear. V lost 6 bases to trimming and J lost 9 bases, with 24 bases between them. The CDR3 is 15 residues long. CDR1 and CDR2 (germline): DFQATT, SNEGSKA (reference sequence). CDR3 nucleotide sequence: TGCAGTGCCCGAACCCAGCGCGTGCCGGTTTCTGAGCAGTTCTTC. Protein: CSARTQRVPVSEQFF.

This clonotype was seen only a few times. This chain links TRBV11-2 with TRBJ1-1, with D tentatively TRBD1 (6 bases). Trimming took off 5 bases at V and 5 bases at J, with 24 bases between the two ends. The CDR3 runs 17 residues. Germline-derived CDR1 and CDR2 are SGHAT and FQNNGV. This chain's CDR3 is CASSRAVTMGAGTEAFF. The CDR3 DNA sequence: TGTGCCAGCAGCCGCGCGGTGACCATGGGGGCGGGTACTGAAGCTTTCTTT. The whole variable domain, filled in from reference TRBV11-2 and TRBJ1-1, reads EAGVAQSPRYKIIEKRQSVAFWCNPISGHATLYWYQQILGQGPKLLIQFQNNGVVDDSQLPKDRFSAERLKGVDSTLKIQPAKLEDSAVYLCASSRAVTMGAGTEAFFGQGTRLTVV.

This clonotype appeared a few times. CDR3 residues: CATYQGYEQYF. In nucleotides, the CDR3 is TGTGCAACCTACCAGGGATACGAGCAGTACTTC. The chain joins TRBV6-6 to TRBJ2-7, with a weak D call TRBD1 (5 bases). The CDR3 is 11 amino acids. Germline V gene lookup returns CDR1 MNHNY and CDR2 SVGAGI (reference sequence).

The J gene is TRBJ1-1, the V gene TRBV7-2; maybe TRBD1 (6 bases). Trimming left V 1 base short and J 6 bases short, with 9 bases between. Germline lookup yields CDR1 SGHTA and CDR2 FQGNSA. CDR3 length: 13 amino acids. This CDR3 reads CASSLVEGAEAFF. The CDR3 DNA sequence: TGTGCCAGCAGCTTAGTGGAGGGGGCTGAAGCTTTCTTT.

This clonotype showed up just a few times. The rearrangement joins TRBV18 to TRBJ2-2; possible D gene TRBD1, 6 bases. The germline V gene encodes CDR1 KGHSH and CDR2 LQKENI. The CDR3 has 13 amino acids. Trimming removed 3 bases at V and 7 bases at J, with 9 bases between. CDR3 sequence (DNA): TGTGCCAGCTCACCCAACAGGGACGGGGAGCTGTTTTTT. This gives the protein CASSPNRDGELFF.

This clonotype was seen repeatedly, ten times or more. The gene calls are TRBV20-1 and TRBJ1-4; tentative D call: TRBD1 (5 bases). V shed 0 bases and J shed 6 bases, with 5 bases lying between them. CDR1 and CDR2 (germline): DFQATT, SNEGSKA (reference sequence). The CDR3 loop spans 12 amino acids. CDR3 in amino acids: CSARDRDEKLFF. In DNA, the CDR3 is TGCAGTGCTAGAGACAGGGATGAAAAACTGTTTTTT.

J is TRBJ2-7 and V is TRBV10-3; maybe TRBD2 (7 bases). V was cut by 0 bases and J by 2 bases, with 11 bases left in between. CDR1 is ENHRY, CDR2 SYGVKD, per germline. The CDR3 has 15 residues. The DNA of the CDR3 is TGTGCCATCAGTGAGTCACGGGGGGCCCCCTACGAGCAGTACTTC. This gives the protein CAISESRGAPYEQYF.

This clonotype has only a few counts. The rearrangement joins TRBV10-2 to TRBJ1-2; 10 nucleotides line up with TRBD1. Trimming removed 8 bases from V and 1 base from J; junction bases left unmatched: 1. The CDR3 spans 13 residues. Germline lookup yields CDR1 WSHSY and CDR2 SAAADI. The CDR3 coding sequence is TGCGCCAGCGGGACAGGGGATAACTATGGCTACACCTTC. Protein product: CASGTGDNYGYTF.

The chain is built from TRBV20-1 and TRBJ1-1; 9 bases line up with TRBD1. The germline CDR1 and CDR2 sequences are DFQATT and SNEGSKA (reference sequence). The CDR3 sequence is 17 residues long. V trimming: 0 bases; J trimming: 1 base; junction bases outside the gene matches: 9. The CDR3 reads CSARDSGQGRGNTEAFF. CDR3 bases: TGCAGTGCTAGAGATTCGGGACAGGGAAGAGGGAACACTGAAGCTTTCTTT.

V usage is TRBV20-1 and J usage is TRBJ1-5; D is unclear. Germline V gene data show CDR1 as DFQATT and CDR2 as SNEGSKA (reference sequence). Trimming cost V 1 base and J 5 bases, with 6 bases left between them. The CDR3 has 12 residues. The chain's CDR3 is CSARGSHQPQHF. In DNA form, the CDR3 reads TGCAGTGCTAGAGGCAGTCATCAGCCCCAGCATTTT.

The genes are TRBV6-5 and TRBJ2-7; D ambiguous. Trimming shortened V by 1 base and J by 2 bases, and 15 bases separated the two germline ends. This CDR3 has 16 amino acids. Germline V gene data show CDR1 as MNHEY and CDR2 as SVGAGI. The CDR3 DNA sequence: TGTGCCAGCAGTTACTTAACCCGGACGGTACCCTACGAGCAGTACTTC. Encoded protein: CASSYLTRTVPYEQYF.

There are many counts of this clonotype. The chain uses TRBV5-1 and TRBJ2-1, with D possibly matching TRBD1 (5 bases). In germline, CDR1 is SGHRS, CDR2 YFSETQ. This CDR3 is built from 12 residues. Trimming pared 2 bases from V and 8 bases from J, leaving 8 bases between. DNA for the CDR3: TGCGCCAGCAGCTTCCAGGGTGATGAGCAGTTCTTC. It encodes CASSFQGDEQFF.

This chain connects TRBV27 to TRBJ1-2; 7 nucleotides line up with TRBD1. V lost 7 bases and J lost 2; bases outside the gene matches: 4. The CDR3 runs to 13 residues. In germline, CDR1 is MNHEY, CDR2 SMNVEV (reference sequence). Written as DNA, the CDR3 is TGTGCCAGCAAGCCGGGACAGAACTATGGCTACACCTTC. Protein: CASKPGQNYGYTF.